These 29 T cell receptor beta chains share one sample of origin, sequenced in a study of blood T cell repertoires in COVID-19. Libraries were prepared by immunoSEQ multiplex PCR; TCRdb keeps only in-frame clonotypes and omits some of them. Here the sample spans about 160,000 clones, roughly 84% being singletons. What was sequenced was PBMCs or T cells enriched from blood (not recorded which). All receptors derive from a woman aged 45-60 years who had recovered from COVID-19.

The chain combines TRBV24-1 with TRBJ2-1, with D tentatively TRBD2 (6 bases). Germline assignment: CDR1 KGHDR and CDR2 SFDVKD. This CDR3 region has 16 residues. V lost 3 bases and J lost 0, with 11 bases in between. The CDR3 loop reads CATSDRSGSSYNEQFF. CDR3 in DNA: TGTGCCACCAGTGATCGGTCCGGGAGCTCCTACAATGAGCAGTTCTTC.

The rearrangement links TRBV6-2 or TRBV6-3 to TRBJ2-1; TRBD2 agrees at 7 bases. V dropped 2 bases and J dropped 6; count of bases not matched to a gene: 7. Germline values: CDR1 MNHEY, CDR2 SVGEGT. This CDR3 contains 15 residues. The CDR3 DNA follows: TGTGCCAGCAGTTACGGCGTGCTAGCGGTCAATGAGCAGTTCTTC. This translates into CASSYGVLAVNEQFF.

The rearrangement links TRBV13 to TRBJ1-4, with D unclear. Per germline, CDR1 PRHDT and CDR2 FYEKMQ (reference sequence). Trimming took off 2 bases at V and 8 bases at J, with 9 bases between the two ends. This CDR3 contains 13 residues. This chain's CDR3 is CASSLKPGEKLFF. CDR3 in DNA: TGTGCCAGCAGCTTAAAGCCGGGAGAAAAACTGTTTTTT.

V usage is TRBV2 and J usage is TRBJ1-4; perhaps TRBD1 as D (5 bases). Germline V gene data show CDR1 as SNHLY and CDR2 as FYNNEI. The CDR3 is made up of 14 amino acids. With 7 bases removed from V and 6 bases from J, the gap between germline ends came to 15 bases. The CDR3 DNA reads TGTGCCAGCATTGGGGGGATAGGCGATGAAAAACTGTTTTTT. Its protein product is CASIGGIGDEKLFF.

V and J are TRBV5-6 and TRBJ2-4, with TRBD2 matching over 7 bases. J gave up 2 bases and V 0 bases, and 8 bases lay outside the gene matches. The CDR3 extends over 17 amino acids. Germline V gene sequence: CDR1 SGHDT, CDR2 YYEEEE. CDR3 loop: CASSLVVGGDSKNIQYF. CDR3 sequence (DNA): TGTGCCAGCAGCTTGGTGGTGGGAGGGGACTCCAAAAACATTCAGTACTTC.

The chain has TRBV6-5 and TRBJ1-4; D perhaps matches TRBD1 (5 bases). Per the germline V gene, CDR1 is MNHEY and CDR2 is SVGAGI. The CDR3 is made up of 12 amino acids. The ends were cut back, 6 bases at V and 7 bases at J, with 9 bases in the middle. The CDR3 loop is CASRDTVEKLFF. The CDR3 DNA reads TGTGCCAGCAGGGACACGGTTGAAAAACTGTTTTTT.

This clone has at least ten counts. The chain uses TRBV5-5 and TRBJ1-2; possibly TRBD1 for D (6 bases). V lost 0 bases and J lost 2, with 11 bases in between. The CDR3 totals 15 residues. Germline V gene data show CDR1 as SGHKS and CDR2 as YYEKEE (reference sequence). DNA of the CDR3: TGTGCCAGCAGCTTGGCAGCAGGGGCGAACTATGGCTACACCTTC. This translates into CASSLAAGANYGYTF.

This clone was seen just once. This chain connects TRBV29-1 to TRBJ1-3; 7 bases fit TRBD1. The CDR3 sequence is 13 residues long. Germline-derived CDR1 and CDR2 are SQVTM and ANQGSEA. V lost 6 bases and J lost 4; bases outside the gene matches: 6. CDR3 sequence: CSVDRAPGNTIYF. The CDR3 DNA sequence: TGCAGCGTAGACAGGGCTCCGGGAAACACCATATATTTT.

The chain couples TRBV5-1 to TRBJ2-1; possibly TRBD2 for D (5 bases). The germline V gene has CDR1 SGHRS and CDR2 YFSETQ. The CDR3 has 15 amino acids. The V gene lost 1 base and the J gene lost 5 bases, with 13 bases spanning the gap. CDR3 protein: CASSLMIAGNNEQFF. The CDR3 nucleotides read TGCGCCAGCAGCTTGATGATCGCCGGGAACAATGAGCAGTTCTTC. The full variable domain, its missing parts supplied by reference TRBV5-1 and TRBJ2-1, is KAGVTQTPRYLIKTRGQQVTLSCSPISGHRSVSWYQQTPGQGLQFLFEYFSETQRNKGNFPGRFSGRQFSNSRSEMNVSTLELGDSALYLCASSLMIAGNNEQFFGPGTRLTVL.

The genes are TRBV28 and TRBJ1-4, with 7 bases that match TRBD1. Losses at the gene ends were 6 bases for V and 5 bases for J; bases not matched to a gene: 6. The germline V gene has CDR1 MDHEN and CDR2 SYDVKM. This CDR3 spans 14 amino acids. This chain's CDR3 is CASSSPGGNEKLFF. Written as DNA, the CDR3 is TGTGCCAGCAGCTCCCCAGGGGGGAATGAAAAACTGTTTTTT.

The chain carries TRBV11-1 and TRBJ1-2; 9 bases fit TRBD1. Germline CDR1 and CDR2: SGHAT and FQDESV (reference sequence). Trimming removed 1 base from V and 2 bases from J; junction bases left unmatched: 2. The CDR3 runs 15 residues. Written as DNA, the CDR3 is TGTGCCAGCAGCTTAGGGGACAGGGAAAACTATGGCTACACCTTC. Translation gives CASSLGDRENYGYTF.

This clone came up a few times. This chain uses TRBV9 with TRBJ2-7; 9 bases are a match to TRBD1. J lost 2 bases, V lost 4 bases, and 4 bases had no gene match. CDR1 is SGDLS, CDR2 YYNGEE, per germline. The CDR3 runs 14 residues. CDR3 loop: CASSSGDRAYEQYF. The CDR3 nucleotides read TGTGCCAGCAGCAGCGGGGACAGGGCCTACGAGCAGTACTTC.

The genes are TRBV7-8 and TRBJ2-7; 12 nucleotides align to TRBD2. The trim removed 6 bases at V and 3 bases at J, leaving 9 bases unmatched. Germline V gene lookup returns CDR1 SGHVS and CDR2 FQNEAQ. The CDR3 spans 16 residues. CDR3 nucleotides: TGTGCCAGCAGTTTAACTAGCGGGGGGTGGTACTACGAGCAGTACTTC. Translated, it gives CASSLTSGGWYYEQYF. The whole variable domain, filled in from reference TRBV7-8 and TRBJ2-7, reads GAGVSQSPRYKVAKRGQDVALRCDPISGHVSLFWYQQALGQGPEFLTYFQNEAQLDKSGLPSDRFFAERPEGSVSTLKIQRTQQEDSAVYLCASSLTSGGWYYEQYFGPGTRLTVT.

The chain employs TRBV7-9 and TRBJ1-5; the D gene is possibly TRBD1 (5 bases). The CDR3 runs to 16 residues. The V gene's germline CDR1 is SEHNR and CDR2 FQNEAQ (reference sequence). Trimming cost V 3 bases and J 3 bases, with 15 bases left between them. Here the CDR3 reads CASSFTDRVPNQPQHF. The CDR3 region has the DNA TGTGCCAGCAGCTTTACCGACAGAGTCCCCAATCAGCCCCAGCATTTT.

The chain links TRBV5-4 to TRBJ2-3; 9 nucleotides agree with TRBD1. Germline V gene sequence: CDR1 SGHNT, CDR2 YYREEE (reference sequence). This CDR3 region has 14 residues. The J segment lost 4 bases and the V segment lost 3 bases, leaving 3 bases of the junction unmatched. In DNA, the CDR3 is TGTGCCAGCAGCTCGGGACAGGGCGCAGATACGCAGTATTTT. It codes for CASSSGQGADTQYF.

The gene calls are TRBV19 and TRBJ2-2; 12 nucleotides agree with TRBD2. V shed 5 bases, J shed 4 bases, and the junction held 5 bases outside the gene matches. Per germline, CDR1 LNHDA and CDR2 SQIVND (reference sequence). The CDR3 length is 16 residues. The CDR3 reads CASSPLAGGVTGELFF. Here the CDR3 DNA reads TGTGCCAGTAGTCCCCTAGCGGGAGGGGTCACCGGGGAGCTGTTTTTT.

The gene calls are TRBV28 and TRBJ2-7; D is possibly TRBD1 (5 bases). Trimming left V 3 bases short and J 5 bases short, with 8 bases between. The CDR3 length is 12 residues. Germline V gene lookup returns CDR1 MDHEN and CDR2 SYDVKM. CDR3 sequence (DNA): TGTGCCAGCAGTTTTCCAGGGCACGAGCAGTACTTC. Translating gives CASSFPGHEQYF.

Here the CDR3 DNA reads TGCGCCAGCAGCCAAGCGCCCGGGGAGGAGGGAAACATTCAGTACTTC. Encoded protein: CASSQAPGEEGNIQYF. The chain combines TRBV4-1 with TRBJ2-4; a possible D gene is TRBD2 (6 bases). CDR3 size: 16 residues. Trimming pared 1 base from V and 6 bases from J, leaving 16 bases between. The germline gives CDR1 MGHRA, CDR2 YSYEKL.

This chain joins TRBV9 and TRBJ2-2; tentatively, D is TRBD2 (5 bases). Trimming removed 3 bases from V and 1 base from J, with 7 bases in between. The CDR3 contains 14 residues. CDR1 and CDR2 from the germline V gene are SGDLS and YYNGEE. This CDR3 is CASSGRGNTGELFF. DNA of the CDR3: TGTGCCAGCAGCGGACGGGGGAACACCGGGGAGCTGTTTTTT.

V and J are TRBV19 and TRBJ2-1; D may be TRBD2 (6 bases). The V and J ends lost 5 bases and 5 bases respectively, with 16 bases between them. The CDR3 contains 15 residues. Germline loops: CDR1 LNHDA, CDR2 SQIVND (reference sequence). CDR3 loop: CASSAGSPGDNEQFF. The DNA for the CDR3 is TGTGCCAGTAGTGCGGGGAGTCCTGGGGACAATGAGCAGTTCTTC.

This CDR3 is CAISGRDRGLEQYF. The CDR3, as DNA: TGTGCCATCAGTGGGCGGGACAGGGGGCTAGAGCAGTACTTC. V usage is TRBV10-3 and J usage is TRBJ2-7; 12 bases align to TRBD1. CDR3 length equals 14 residues. The germline gives CDR1 ENHRY, CDR2 SYGVKD. Losses at the gene ends were 4 bases for V and 7 bases for J; bases not matched to a gene: 5.

This clone was seen only once. The J gene is TRBJ2-7, the V gene TRBV11-3; D unclear. Deletions cut 0 bases from V and 0 bases from J, with 9 bases between. The germline V gene has CDR1 SGHNT and CDR2 YENEEA. The CDR3 is 15 amino acids. CDR3 region: CASSLDVSRSYEQYF. The CDR3, as DNA: TGTGCCAGCAGCTTAGATGTCTCCCGCTCCTACGAGCAGTACTTC.

This chain joins TRBV4-2 and TRBJ2-5, with D maybe TRBD2 (6 bases). The length of the CDR3 is 15 residues. The germline V gene has CDR1 LGHNA and CDR2 YNFKEQ. V lost 1 base to trimming and J lost 1 base, with 10 bases between them. Here the CDR3 DNA reads TGTGCCAGCAGCCAAGGGTTCGGGAGCCAAGAGACCCAGTACTTC. Translated: CASSQGFGSQETQYF.

V and J are TRBV11-3 and TRBJ2-7, with D perhaps TRBD1 (5 bases). Germline CDR1 SGHNT, CDR2 YENEEA. The CDR3 has 15 amino acids. Trimming cost V 3 bases and J 6 bases, with 18 bases left between them. The CDR3 DNA sequence: TGTGCCAGCAGCTTTTCCAGGGCCTTTGGTGTCGAGCAGTACTTC. Its translation is CASSFSRAFGVEQYF. The variable domain in full, completed from reference TRBV11-3 and TRBJ2-7, reads EAGVVQSPRYKIIEKKQPVAFWCNPISGHNTLYWYLQNLGQGPELLIRYENEEAVDDSQLPKDRFSAERLKGVDSTLKIQPAELGDSAVYLCASSFSRAFGVEQYFGPGTRLTVT.

This clone appeared a few times. The genes are TRBV10-3 and TRBJ1-1; 9 nucleotides line up with TRBD1. The CDR3 is made up of 15 amino acids. V was clipped by 4 bases and J by 1 base; unmatched bases: 4. Germline CDR1 and CDR2: ENHRY and SYGVKD. The CDR3 nucleotides read TGTGCCATCAGTGCCTCGGGACAGGGGAACACTGAAGCTTTCTTT. Protein sequence: CAISASGQGNTEAFF.

The rearrangement joins TRBV19 to TRBJ2-1; TRBD2 aligns across 9 bases. Unmatched junction bases numbered 14, after V lost 7 bases and J lost 4 bases. This CDR3 comprises 17 residues. Germline-derived CDR1 and CDR2 are LNHDA and SQIVND (reference sequence). CDR3 nucleotides: TGTGCCAGTAAGTCCCGGACCCCTAGCGGGAATTACAATGAGCAGTTCTTC. Protein: CASKSRTPSGNYNEQFF.

The V call is TRBV2, the J call TRBJ2-1, with 8 positions matching TRBD2. J was trimmed by 4 bases and V by 7 bases; bases with no gene match: 6. CDR1 is SNHLY and CDR2 is FYNNEI in the germline V gene. The CDR3 spans 14 residues. The CDR3: CASIETSGYNEQFF. The CDR3 DNA reads as TGTGCCAGCATCGAAACTAGCGGTTACAATGAGCAGTTCTTC.

The chain employs TRBV18 and TRBJ2-7, with 8 bases that match TRBD1. Per germline, CDR1 KGHSH and CDR2 LQKENI. The CDR3 totals 17 residues. J gave up 2 bases and V 3 bases, and 12 bases lay outside the gene matches. CDR3 nucleotide sequence: TGTGCCAGCTCACCGTCCCTCTCCGGGACAGGAGCCTACGAGCAGTACTTC. Its protein is CASSPSLSGTGAYEQYF.

The chain recombines TRBV6-4 with TRBJ1-5, with D unclear. Trimming took off 2 bases at V and 0 bases at J, with 14 bases between the two ends. In germline, CDR1 is MRHNA, CDR2 SNTAGT. The CDR3 length is 17 residues. The CDR3, as DNA: TGTGCCAGCAGTGACCCGACACTGCATTATAGCAATCAGCCCCAGCATTTT. Its translation: CASSDPTLHYSNQPQHF.